Below are 30 T cell receptor beta chains sequenced from a single sample in a study of T cell repertoires in cytomegalovirus infection. These receptors are not linked to any known antigen. TCRdb reprocessed the reads with MiXCR, giving one entry per CDR3 protein. The repertoire consists of approximately 390,000 distinct CDR3 sequences, with about 35% occurring once and the leading ten covering roughly 14%. The input for sequencing was cultured PBMCs, taken from culture after CMV antigen stimulation. These receptors were collected from a human donor in good health (CMV status not recorded). Some clones in this sample may be carry-over from other donors' samples.

V is TRBV10-1 and J is TRBJ2-5; D may be TRBD2 (6 bases). Germline CDR1 WNHNN, CDR2 SYGVQD (reference sequence). Trimming removed 2 bases from V and 2 bases from J, with 12 bases in between. The CDR3 covers 15 residues. The CDR3 spells CASSETSTGQETQYF. The CDR3 bases are TGCGCCAGCAGTGAGACTAGCACGGGACAAGAGACCCAGTACTTC.

The V gene is TRBV27, the J gene TRBJ2-7; D ambiguous. Trimming removed 10 bases at V and 2 bases at J, with 33 bases between. From germline, CDR1 is MNHEY and CDR2 SMNVEV (reference sequence). The CDR3 has 19 residues. The CDR3 here is CATGTHLVGTSTPAYEQYF. The CDR3 DNA sequence: TGTGCCACCGGAACCCATCTTGTCGGAACTTCGACCCCTGCCTACGAGCAGTACTTC.

This clonotype was seen only a few times. The chain links TRBV7-9 to TRBJ2-2; D gene uncertain. Germline V lookup: CDR1 SEHNR, CDR2 FQNEAQ (reference sequence). The ends were cut back, 8 bases at V and 5 bases at J, with 9 bases in the middle. The CDR3 runs to 12 residues. CDR3 residues: CASLRQTGELFF. CDR3 DNA: TGTGCCAGCCTTCGGCAAACCGGGGAGCTGTTTTTT.

This clonotype was observed a few times. This rearrangement joins TRBV7-2 to TRBJ1-6; 8 nucleotides agree with TRBD1. V shed 5 bases, J shed 6 bases, and the junction held 6 bases outside the gene matches. Germline V gene data show CDR1 as SGHTA and CDR2 as FQGNSA. The CDR3 totals 15 residues. The CDR3 here is CASSQRQGTNSPLHF. CDR3 sequence (DNA): TGTGCCAGCAGCCAAAGACAGGGGACTAATTCACCCCTCCACTTT.

This sequence joins TRBV5-7 and TRBJ1-1; 10 bases align to TRBD1. TRBV5-7 is reported as an ORF; its role is uncertain. V trimming: 3 bases; J trimming: 1 base; junction bases outside the gene matches: 6. The CDR3 runs 16 residues. The DNA for the CDR3 is TGTGCCAGCAGCTGTCGACAGGGGGCAAAGAACACTGAAGCTTTCTTT. Residues: CASSCRQGAKNTEAFF.

The chain combines TRBV29-1 with TRBJ2-3; 10 bases are shared with TRBD2. The CDR3 spans 15 residues. The germline V gene has CDR1 SQVTM and CDR2 ANQGSEA. V gave up 2 bases and J gave up 2 bases; unmatched junction bases: 4. This chain's CDR3 is CSVELLAGPTDTQYF. The CDR3, as DNA: TGCAGCGTTGAACTACTAGCGGGGCCCACAGATACGCAGTATTTT.

The J gene is TRBJ1-1, the V gene TRBV12-3 or TRBV12-4, with unresolved D. V lost 5 bases to trimming and J lost 7 bases, with 20 bases between them. This CDR3 is 15 amino acids long. This CDR3 reads CASSTLRRLRSEAFF. The CDR3 nucleotides read TGTGCCAGCAGTACCTTGCGCAGGCTGAGGAGTGAAGCTTTCTTT.

This clonotype occurred many times. This chain links TRBV7-9 with TRBJ1-2; the match to TRBD1 covers 9 bases. Germline V CDR1 and CDR2: SEHNR, FQNEAQ (reference sequence). Trimming cost V 5 bases and J 8 bases; bases outside gene matches: 15. There are 16 residues in the CDR3. In DNA form, the CDR3 reads TGTGCCAGCAGCATACCGACGGGACAGGGCCCCGGGGGCTACACCTTC. Translated, it gives CASSIPTGQGPGGYTF. Based on the CDR3 plus reference TRBV7-9 and TRBJ1-2, the full variable domain is DTGVSQNPRHKITKRGQNVTFRCDPISEHNRLYWYRQTLGQGPEFLTYFQNEAQLEKSRLLSDRFSAERPKGSFSTLEIQRTEQGDSAMYLCASSIPTGQGPGGYTFGSGTRLTVV.

This clonotype was detected ten times or more. The chain is built from TRBV4-2 and TRBJ2-7, with D possibly matching TRBD1 (5 bases). CDR3 length equals 17 residues. CDR1 is LGHNA and CDR2 is YNFKEQ in the germline V gene. The ends were cut back, 0 bases at V and 2 bases at J, with 17 bases in the middle. The CDR3 sequence is CASSQDWGDRTPYEQYF. In DNA, the CDR3 is TGTGCCAGCAGCCAAGATTGGGGTGACAGAACCCCCTACGAGCAGTACTTC.

The gene calls are TRBV6-2 or TRBV6-3 and TRBJ2-5, with TRBD2 as a possible D gene (6 bases). The V end lost 7 bases, the J end lost 4 bases, and 10 bases lay between the germline ends. CDR3 size: 12 residues. Germline CDR1 and CDR2: MNHEY and SVGEGT. The CDR3 DNA reads TGTGCCAGCACTCCGGGACTAGAGACCCAGTACTTC. Amino acids: CASTPGLETQYF.

This clonotype was recorded many times. The V gene is TRBV20-1, the J gene TRBJ2-1, with TRBD1 identical over 9 bases. Looked up from germline, CDR1 is DFQATT and CDR2 is SNEGSKA (reference sequence). CDR3 length: 16 residues. J lost 1 base, V lost 1 base, and 5 bases had no gene match. The CDR3 here is CSARAGGQGSYNEQFF. CDR3 coding DNA: TGCAGTGCTAGAGCCGGTGGACAGGGGTCCTACAATGAGCAGTTCTTC.

The chain joins TRBV7-2 to TRBJ2-3; D is possibly TRBD2 (5 bases). Germline CDR1 reads SGHTA; CDR2 reads FQGNSA. The CDR3 length is 13 residues. Deletions cut 4 bases from V and 4 bases from J, with 9 bases between. Here the CDR3 reads CASSSNGADTQYF. The CDR3 coding sequence is TGTGCCAGCAGCTCCAACGGGGCAGATACGCAGTATTTT.

CDR3 amino acids: CASSLVGTYNSPLHF. CDR3 DNA: TGTGCCAGCAGTTTGGTTGGGACCTATAATTCACCCCTCCACTTT. V usage is TRBV27 and J usage is TRBJ1-6; D unresolved. Per germline, CDR1 MNHEY and CDR2 SMNVEV (reference sequence). This CDR3 has 15 amino acids. The V and J ends lost 3 bases and 2 bases respectively, with 8 bases between them.

CDR3 DNA: TGTGCCAGCAGCTTTAGCGGGAGTGGTGTAGATACGCAGTATTTT. It codes for CASSFSGSGVDTQYF. V is TRBV3-1 and J is TRBJ2-3; 9 bases map to TRBD2. The CDR3 sequence is 15 residues long. V was clipped by 5 bases and J by 5 bases; unmatched bases: 8. Germline V gene sequence: CDR1 LGHDT, CDR2 YNNKEL (reference sequence).

CDR3 sequence reads: CSARGFARDFGTDTQYF. The CDR3 DNA sequence: TGCAGTGCTAGAGGCTTTGCACGGGACTTTGGCACAGATACGCAGTATTTT. This sequence joins TRBV20-1 and TRBJ2-3; perhaps TRBD2 as D (6 bases). The germline CDR1 and CDR2 sequences are DFQATT and SNEGSKA (reference sequence). V lost 1 base and J lost 1, with 18 bases in between. The CDR3 sequence is 17 residues long.

This clonotype showed up just a few times. The chain couples TRBV11-2 to TRBJ1-1; D remains ambiguous. The CDR3 totals 13 residues. Deletions cut 4 bases from V and 5 bases from J, with 11 bases between. CDR1 and CDR2 from the germline V gene are SGHAT and FQNNGV. The CDR3, as DNA: TGTGCCAGCAGCTCGCGCCCCGGGACTGAAGCTTTCTTT. Translation gives CASSSRPGTEAFF.

This clonotype was detected a few times. The V and J genes are TRBV6-5 and TRBJ2-2, with 8 bases fitting TRBD1. CDR1 MNHEY and CDR2 SVGAGI come from the germline V gene. Trimming cost V 7 bases and J 1 base; bases outside gene matches: 5. The CDR3 has 15 residues. The CDR3 DNA follows: TGTGCCAGCACCCGGGGGACAGGGAACACCGGGGAGCTGTTTTTT. This codes for CASTRGTGNTGELFF.

This clonotype was recorded many times. V gene TRBV19 combines with J gene TRBJ2-1; TRBD1 matches 10 bases. This CDR3 contains 14 residues. CDR1 and CDR2 (germline): LNHDA, SQIVND (reference sequence). V dropped 5 bases and J dropped 7; count of bases not matched to a gene: 5. The CDR3 DNA reads as TGTGCCAGTAGTTTCCCGGGACAGGGGAATGAGCAGTTCTTC. This encodes CASSFPGQGNEQFF.

This clonotype was counted only a few times. This sequence joins TRBV7-2 and TRBJ1-1; D gene ambiguous. Germline V gene sequence: CDR1 SGHTA, CDR2 FQGNSA. This CDR3 is 14 amino acids long. V shed 1 base and J shed 6 bases, with 12 bases lying between them. The CDR3 reads CASSLEAISSEAFF. CDR3 coding DNA: TGTGCCAGCAGCTTAGAGGCGATATCGTCTGAAGCTTTCTTT.

This clonotype was picked up a small number of times. The gene calls are TRBV12-3 or TRBV12-4 and TRBJ1-5; no firm D call. Trimming removed 3 bases from V and 9 bases from J, with 15 bases in between. This CDR3 is 14 amino acids long. The CDR3 loop is CASSFGGPVRPQHF. As DNA, the CDR3 is TGTGCCAGCAGTTTTGGAGGGCCCGTCCGGCCCCAGCATTTT.

The V gene is TRBV7-9, the J gene TRBJ1-1, with TRBD1 identical over 9 bases. The CDR3 spans 16 residues. Germline CDR1 is SEHNR and CDR2 is FQNEAQ (reference sequence). The junction had 4 bases not matched to a gene; V was cut back by 2 bases and J by 0 bases. The CDR3: CASSLPGTGLNTEAFF. CDR3 DNA sequence: TGTGCCAGCAGCTTACCGGGGACAGGGCTGAACACTGAAGCTTTCTTT.

The chain couples TRBV27 to TRBJ2-1; D remains unclear. There are 12 residues in the CDR3. The germline V gene has CDR1 MNHEY and CDR2 SMNVEV (reference sequence). The CDR3 sequence: CGSGPAYNEQFF. The DNA of the CDR3 is TGTGGGTCGGGTCCCGCCTACAATGAGCAGTTCTTC.

This clonotype was counted at least ten times. The V call is TRBV20-1, the J call TRBJ2-3; perhaps TRBD2 as D (6 bases). Germline V CDR1 and CDR2: DFQATT, SNEGSKA (reference sequence). Deletions cut 6 bases from V and 1 base from J, with 20 bases between. This CDR3 contains 16 residues. CDR3 bases: TGCAGTGCCGGGGGACGCCTAATTAGTGGCACAGATACGCAGTATTTT. Translated: CSAGGRLISGTDTQYF.

The sample holds a few counts of this clonotype. The chain is built from TRBV12-3 or TRBV12-4 and TRBJ1-5, with D perhaps matching TRBD1 (6 bases). V gave up 4 bases and J gave up 3 bases, with 16 bases separating them. This CDR3 is built from 16 residues. This chain's CDR3 is CASSSDTGAFNQPQHF. The DNA of the CDR3 is TGTGCCAGCAGTTCCGACACGGGGGCCTTCAATCAGCCCCAGCATTTT.

This chain uses TRBV5-6 with TRBJ2-1; possibly TRBD1 for D (6 bases). This CDR3 spans 20 amino acids. V lost 3 bases, J lost 3 bases, and 28 bases lay in between. In germline, CDR1 is SGHDT, CDR2 YYEEEE. CDR3 nucleotide sequence: TGTGCCAGCAGCTCTTGGGCTGGGATAAGCGACAGGTCCTACTACAATGAGCAGTTCTTC. It translates to CASSSWAGISDRSYYNEQFF.

This sequence joins TRBV19 and TRBJ2-1, with no clear D. In germline, CDR1 is LNHDA, CDR2 SQIVND (reference sequence). The CDR3 has 15 amino acids. The germline V and J ends were trimmed by 3 bases and 5 bases, with 14 bases remaining between them. CDR3 residues: CASSIGLILDNEQFF. CDR3 nucleotide sequence: TGTGCCAGTAGTATCGGTCTCATTCTTGACAATGAGCAGTTCTTC.

This clonotype was observed once. This chain links TRBV20-1 with TRBJ2-7, with 7 bases identical to TRBD2. V lost 3 bases and J lost 4; bases outside the gene matches: 3. Germline V CDR1 and CDR2: DFQATT, SNEGSKA (reference sequence). This CDR3 comprises 12 residues. In nucleotides, the CDR3 is TGCAGTGCTAGGGCTAGCGGTTACGAGCAGTACTTC. It yields the protein CSARASGYEQYF.

This chain joins TRBV27 and TRBJ1-6, with D possibly TRBD1 on 6 matching bases. The V end lost 5 bases, the J end lost 0 bases, and 17 bases lay between the germline ends. This CDR3 has 18 residues. Germline-derived CDR1 and CDR2 are MNHEY and SMNVEV (reference sequence). This chain's CDR3 is CASSPWDIQSSYNSPLHF. In DNA, the CDR3 is TGTGCCAGCAGTCCGTGGGACATCCAGAGCTCCTATAATTCACCCCTCCACTTT.

This chain connects TRBV7-8 to TRBJ2-5; D uncertain. The CDR3 is made up of 13 amino acids. V was shortened by 5 bases and J by 0 bases, with 7 bases between the two germline ends. Germline V lookup: CDR1 SGHVS, CDR2 FQNEAQ. The CDR3 coding sequence is TGTGCCAGCAGCAGAACCGACCAAGAGACCCAGTACTTC. It yields the protein CASSRTDQETQYF.

The rearrangement joins TRBV4-2 to TRBJ2-1; D might be TRBD1 (5 bases). Between the trimmed V and J ends, which lost 4 bases and 7 bases, there was a span of 17 bases. Germline loops: CDR1 LGHNA, CDR2 YNFKEQ. The CDR3 is 15 amino acids. CDR3 nucleotides: TGTGCCAGCAGCCGGACCCAAGGGGTGGCAAATGAGCAGTTCTTC. It codes for CASSRTQGVANEQFF.